These 15 T cell receptor beta chains were all obtained from the same sample, sequenced in a study of OX40 agonist ivuxolimab in advanced cancers. Clones were sequenced by immunoSEQ multiplex PCR, and TCRdb holds only the in-frame ones, with some missing. The table has more than 60,000 clones, 80% to 85% seen once. The starting material was CD4+ or CD8+ T cells sorted from blood, obtained in a trial of the OX40 agonist ivuxolimab. The origin of the receptors is an adult with an advanced solid tumor such as melanoma, head and neck, liver or kidney cancer.

The V and J genes are TRBV29-1 and TRBJ1-1, with D perhaps TRBD1 (5 bases). Per germline, CDR1 SQVTM and CDR2 ANQGSEA. The V end was cut by 7 bases, the J end by 3 bases, with 21 bases between. The CDR3 totals 15 residues. CDR3 loop: CSADWGGAGDTEAFF. CDR3 sequence (DNA): TGCAGCGCCGATTGGGGAGGGGCCGGGGACACTGAAGCTTTCTTT.

V gene TRBV29-1 combines with J gene TRBJ2-7; D could derive from TRBD1 or TRBD2 (5 bases each). Germline lookup yields CDR1 SQVTM and CDR2 ANQGSEA. CDR3 length equals 12 residues. Trimming pared 6 bases from V and 4 bases from J, leaving 13 bases between. CDR3 sequence (DNA): TGCAGCGTCGGGGCCGGACCTTACGAGCAGTACTTC. This encodes CSVGAGPYEQYF.

The CDR3 loop reads CASSQETHERRFF. As DNA, the CDR3 is TGTGCCAGCAGCCAAGAGACTCACGAACGACGTTTCTTC. V gene TRBV4-2 combines with J gene TRBJ2-1, with D unclear. Germline V gene sequence: CDR1 LGHNA, CDR2 YNFKEQ. V lost 0 bases and J lost 16, with 16 bases in between. The length of the CDR3 is 13 residues.

This chain uses TRBV7-2 with TRBJ1-1, with D unclear. The germline V gene encodes CDR1 SGHTA and CDR2 FQGNSA. Trimming left V 1 base short and J 6 bases short, with 12 bases between. The CDR3 is 14 amino acids. CDR3: CASSLDPGTAEAFF. Written as DNA, the CDR3 is TGTGCCAGCAGCTTAGATCCCGGCACAGCTGAAGCTTTCTTT. Full variable domain (rest looked up from reference TRBV7-2 and TRBJ1-1): GAGVSQSPSNKVTEKGKDVELRCDPISGHTALYWYRQSLGQGLEFLIYFQGNSAPDKSGLPSDRFSAERTGGSVSTLTIQRTQQEDSAVYLCASSLDPGTAEAFFGQGTRLTVV.

The chain uses TRBV4-1 and TRBJ1-5; a weak D match, TRBD1 (5 bases). CDR1 MGHRA and CDR2 YSYEKL come from the germline V gene. The CDR3 has 14 amino acids. Trimming cost V 0 bases and J 7 bases, with 10 bases left between them. CDR3 nucleotides: TGCGCCAGCAGCCAAGACAGGGAAGACCAGCCCCAGCATTTT. This sequence encodes CASSQDREDQPQHF.

This clone was observed a few times. The chain recombines TRBV6-5 with TRBJ1-1, with D possibly being TRBD1 (5 bases). V gave up 5 bases and J gave up 8 bases, with 18 bases separating them. Germline V gene data show CDR1 as MNHEY and CDR2 as SVGAGI. The length of the CDR3 is 14 residues. The CDR3 DNA reads TGTGCCAGCAGTGGGCAGAAGGGGTGGAGAGAAGCTTTCTTT. Encoded protein: CASSGQKGWREAFF.

This chain connects TRBV5-1 to TRBJ2-3; tentatively, D is TRBD2 (6 bases). V gave up 3 bases and J gave up 4 bases, with 12 bases separating them. Per the germline V gene, CDR1 is SGHRS and CDR2 is YFSETQ. CDR3 length: 14 residues. As DNA, the CDR3 is TGCGCCAGCAGCTCACTGTCGGGGGCAGATACGCAGTATTTT. As protein: CASSSLSGADTQYF.

The CDR3 DNA sequence: TGTGCCAGCAGCCTGGACCCTGGGTACGGAAACACCATATATTTT. This gives the protein CASSLDPGYGNTIYF. J is TRBJ1-3 and V is TRBV7-8; D remains ambiguous. Germline values: CDR1 SGHVS, CDR2 FQNEAQ. V was shortened by 5 bases and J by 4 bases, with 15 bases between the two germline ends. The CDR3 spans 15 residues.

J is TRBJ1-1 and V is TRBV5-5; 8 bases map to TRBD1. The J segment lost 1 base and the V segment lost 7 bases, leaving 3 bases of the junction unmatched. This CDR3 is built from 13 residues. CDR1 SGHKS and CDR2 YYEKEE come from the germline V gene (reference sequence). The CDR3 DNA reads TGTGCCAGCTGGACAGGGACGAACACTGAAGCTTTCTTT. It encodes CASWTGTNTEAFF.

J is TRBJ1-1 and V is TRBV10-3; 10 bases map to TRBD1. Trimming at V came to 4 bases and at J to 5 bases, leaving 1 base not matched to a gene. Germline V gene lookup returns CDR1 ENHRY and CDR2 SYGVKD. This CDR3 has 13 amino acids. CDR3 in amino acids: CAISGTGGTEAFF. The CDR3 nucleotides are TGTGCCATCAGTGGGACAGGGGGGACTGAAGCTTTCTTT.

The chain employs TRBV5-1 and TRBJ2-1; TRBD2 agrees at 11 bases. The length of the CDR3 is 15 residues. Germline loops: CDR1 SGHRS, CDR2 YFSETQ. V was pared by 4 bases and J by 6 bases, with 6 bases of the junction left unmatched. CDR3 sequence reads: CASSRLAGGPNEQFF. The CDR3 DNA sequence: TGCGCCAGCAGCCGTCTAGCGGGAGGCCCCAATGAGCAGTTCTTC. Together with reference TRBV5-1 and TRBJ2-1, the CDR3 gives the full variable domain: KAGVTQTPRYLIKTRGQQVTLSCSPISGHRSVSWYQQTPGQGLQFLFEYFSETQRNKGNFPGRFSGRQFSNSRSEMNVSTLELGDSALYLCASSRLAGGPNEQFFGPGTRLTVL.

This chain uses TRBV7-9 with TRBJ1-1; no clear D gene. The CDR3 sequence is 15 residues long. The germline V gene has CDR1 SEHNR and CDR2 FQNEAQ (reference sequence). The germline V and J ends were trimmed by 3 bases and 0 bases, with 11 bases remaining between them. CDR3 bases: TGTGCCAGCAGCTTGTTCGGGCACCTGAACACTGAAGCTTTCTTT. Amino acid sequence: CASSLFGHLNTEAFF.

The chain combines TRBV5-1 with TRBJ2-3; D is uncertain. Germline lookup yields CDR1 SGHRS and CDR2 YFSETQ. The CDR3 covers 15 residues. The V gene lost 0 bases and the J gene lost 1 base, with 9 bases spanning the gap. The DNA of the CDR3 is TGCGCCAGCAGCTTGGTTCAGGAAGGCACAGATACGCAGTATTTT. Translation gives CASSLVQEGTDTQYF.

J is TRBJ2-3 and V is TRBV6-4, with D unclear. Trimming removed 4 bases from V and 0 bases from J, with 14 bases in between. The CDR3 extends over 16 amino acids. Looked up from germline, CDR1 is MRHNA and CDR2 is SNTAGT. The chain's CDR3 is CASSARPLPSTDTQYF. The DNA of the CDR3 is TGTGCCAGCAGTGCCAGACCCCTGCCAAGCACAGATACGCAGTATTTT.

The rearrangement joins TRBV9 to TRBJ1-2; a possible D gene is TRBD1 (5 bases). Germline assignment: CDR1 SGDLS and CDR2 YYNGEE. The CDR3 consists of 18 residues. V was clipped by 0 bases and J by 1 base, with 19 bases between them. The CDR3 spells CASSVGGWGTNHNYGYTF. CDR3 DNA sequence: TGTGCCAGCAGCGTAGGAGGATGGGGCACGAACCATAACTATGGCTACACCTTC.